These 10 T cell receptor beta chains were sequenced from one sample in a study of response to subunit inactivated influenza vaccine. TCRdb recomputed calls from the RT-PCR reads with MiXCR, one row per CDR3 protein. Of approximately 530,000 distinct CDR3 sequences detected, 13% appear once; the ten largest clones hold about an eighth. Sample: PBMCs from blood, taken roughly 46 days after vaccination. All receptors derive from a man between 45 and 60 years old who received an inactivated influenza vaccine.

Ten or more counts support this clonotype. For the CDR3, the DNA is TGCGCCAGCAGCCAAGACAGCGCCCTACTTAATTCACCCCTCCACTTT. Translation gives CASSQDSALLNSPLHF. The V gene is TRBV4-3, the J gene TRBJ1-6; D ambiguous. CDR3 length: 16 amino acids. The V end lost 0 bases, the J end lost 6 bases, and 12 bases lay between the germline ends. Germline V gene sequence: CDR1 LGHNA, CDR2 YSLEER.

The V call is TRBV12-3 or TRBV12-4, the J call TRBJ2-1; D remains ambiguous. With 3 bases removed from V and 9 bases from J, the gap between germline ends came to 9 bases. CDR3 length: 12 amino acids. The CDR3 nucleotides are TGTGCCAGCAGTTTTTGGGGTGGTGAGCAGTTCTTC. Protein: CASSFWGGEQFF.

The count of this clonotype is one. The V gene is TRBV4-3, the J gene TRBJ2-7; D could derive from TRBD1 or TRBD2 (5 bases each). The CDR3 sequence is 16 residues long. The germline V gene encodes CDR1 LGHNA and CDR2 YSLEER. Trimming pared 1 base from V and 4 bases from J, leaving 17 bases between. CDR3 nucleotides: TGCGCCAGCAGCCAAGGTCCCCCAGGGACCCTGTACGAGCAGTACTTC. This translates into CASSQGPPGTLYEQYF.

This clonotype showed up many times. The chain employs TRBV20-1 and TRBJ2-6, with D unclear. Germline CDR1 and CDR2: DFQATT and SNEGSKA (reference sequence). The CDR3 has 14 residues. Between the trimmed V and J ends, which lost 2 bases and 0 bases, there was a span of 5 bases. The CDR3 region has the DNA TGCAGTGCTAGACGTCCCTCTGGGGCCAACGTCCTGACTTTC. It encodes CSARRPSGANVLTF.

The V call is TRBV7-9, the J call TRBJ2-5; no reliable D call. The CDR3 loop spans 14 amino acids. V dropped 2 bases and J dropped 1 base, with 8 bases sitting between them. Germline loops: CDR1 SEHNR, CDR2 FQNEAQ (reference sequence). CDR3 bases: TGTGCCAGCAGCTTACTGCCCCTCCAAGAGACCCAGTACTTC. Translation gives CASSLLPLQETQYF.

In its sample, this clonotype was seen a few times. This chain connects TRBV7-2 to TRBJ2-7; 8 bases are shared with TRBD2. With V trimmed by 1 base and J by 9 bases, 5 bases remained unmatched. The CDR3 runs 13 residues. CDR1 SGHTA and CDR2 FQGNSA come from the germline V gene. The CDR3 spells CASSLVREGGQYF. DNA of the CDR3: TGTGCCAGCAGCTTAGTCCGGGAGGGGGGGCAGTACTTC.

The V and J genes are TRBV5-5 and TRBJ2-7, with D possibly TRBD2 on 5 matching bases. The CDR3 contains 13 residues. Germline lookup yields CDR1 SGHKS and CDR2 YYEKEE (reference sequence). V dropped 7 bases and J dropped 6 bases, with 17 bases sitting between them. DNA of the CDR3: TGTGCCAGCGGCCCGGGGTACATCTGCGAGCAGTACTTC. Amino acids: CASGPGYICEQYF.

This clonotype came up many times. The genes are TRBV9 and TRBJ2-7; 9 nucleotides match TRBD1. The V and J ends lost 3 bases and 3 bases, in that order; junction bases with no gene match: 4. Germline V gene data show CDR1 as SGDLS and CDR2 as YYNGEE. This CDR3 spans 14 amino acids. The CDR3: CASSAGQGNYEQYF. The CDR3 DNA is TGTGCCAGCAGCGCCGGACAGGGGAACTACGAGCAGTACTTC.

This clonotype was observed at least ten times. The CDR3 spells CASSVNMNSYEQYF. The CDR3 nucleotides read TGTGCCAGCAGCGTCAACATGAACTCCTACGAGCAGTACTTC. J is TRBJ2-7 and V is TRBV9, with no clear D. Deletions cut 2 bases from V and 0 bases from J, with 9 bases between. Germline V gives CDR1 SGDLS, CDR2 YYNGEE. The CDR3 is 14 amino acids.

The chain uses TRBV5-1 and TRBJ2-3; 11 nucleotides agree with TRBD1. V shed 3 bases, J shed 4 bases, and the junction held 16 bases outside the gene matches. The CDR3 loop spans 19 amino acids. Germline V gene lookup returns CDR1 SGHRS and CDR2 YFSETQ. CDR3 DNA: TGCGCCAGCAGCTCCTTGGTAGCCGGGACAGGGGGGGGCGCAGATACGCAGTATTTT. Residues: CASSSLVAGTGGGADTQYF.